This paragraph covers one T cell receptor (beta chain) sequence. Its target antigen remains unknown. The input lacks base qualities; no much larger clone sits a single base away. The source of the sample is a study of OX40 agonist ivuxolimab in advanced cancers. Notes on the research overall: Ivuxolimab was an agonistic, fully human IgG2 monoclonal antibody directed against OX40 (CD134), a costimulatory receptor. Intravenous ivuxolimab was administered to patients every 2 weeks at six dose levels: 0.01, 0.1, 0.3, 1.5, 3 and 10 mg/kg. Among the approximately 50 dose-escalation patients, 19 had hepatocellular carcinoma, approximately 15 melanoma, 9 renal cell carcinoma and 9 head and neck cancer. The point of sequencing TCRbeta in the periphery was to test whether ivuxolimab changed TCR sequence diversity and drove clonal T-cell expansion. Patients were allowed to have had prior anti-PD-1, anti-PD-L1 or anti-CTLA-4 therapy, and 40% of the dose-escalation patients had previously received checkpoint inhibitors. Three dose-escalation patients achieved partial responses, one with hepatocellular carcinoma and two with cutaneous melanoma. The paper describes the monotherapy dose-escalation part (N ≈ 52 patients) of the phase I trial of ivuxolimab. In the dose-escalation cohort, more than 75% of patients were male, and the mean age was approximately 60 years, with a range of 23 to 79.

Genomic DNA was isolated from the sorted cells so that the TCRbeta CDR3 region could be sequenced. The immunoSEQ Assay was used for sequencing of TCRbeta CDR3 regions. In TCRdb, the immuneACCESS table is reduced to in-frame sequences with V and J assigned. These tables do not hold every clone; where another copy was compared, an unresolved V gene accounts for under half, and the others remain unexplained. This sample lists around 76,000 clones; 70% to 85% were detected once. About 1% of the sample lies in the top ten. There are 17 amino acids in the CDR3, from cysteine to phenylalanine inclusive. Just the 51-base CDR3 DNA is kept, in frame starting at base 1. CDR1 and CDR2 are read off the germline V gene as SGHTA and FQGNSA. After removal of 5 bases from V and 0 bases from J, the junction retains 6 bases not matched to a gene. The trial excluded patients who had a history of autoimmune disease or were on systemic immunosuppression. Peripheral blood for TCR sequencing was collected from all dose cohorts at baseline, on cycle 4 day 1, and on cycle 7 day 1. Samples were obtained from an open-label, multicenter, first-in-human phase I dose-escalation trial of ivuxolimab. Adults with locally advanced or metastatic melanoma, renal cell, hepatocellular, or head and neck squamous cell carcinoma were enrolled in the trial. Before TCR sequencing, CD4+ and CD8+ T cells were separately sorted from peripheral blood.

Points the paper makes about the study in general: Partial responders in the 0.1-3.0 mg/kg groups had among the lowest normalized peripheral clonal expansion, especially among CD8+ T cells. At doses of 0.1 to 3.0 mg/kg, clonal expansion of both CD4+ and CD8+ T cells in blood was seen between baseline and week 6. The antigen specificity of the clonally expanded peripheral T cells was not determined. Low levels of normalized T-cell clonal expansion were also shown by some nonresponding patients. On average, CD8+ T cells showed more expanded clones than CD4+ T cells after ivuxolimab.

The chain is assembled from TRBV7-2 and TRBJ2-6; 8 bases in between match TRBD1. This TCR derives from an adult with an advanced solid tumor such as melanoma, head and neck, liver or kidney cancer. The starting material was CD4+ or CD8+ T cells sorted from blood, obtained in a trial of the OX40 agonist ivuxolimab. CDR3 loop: CASSPQGAFSGANVLTF. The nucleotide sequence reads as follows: TGTGCCAGCAGCCCTCAGGGGGCCTTCTCTGGGGCCAACGTCCTGACTTTC.